This T cell receptor (beta chain) was profiled in a study of post-analysis software for immune sequencing data. The study, taken as a whole, reports: Patients had higher frequencies than controls of roughly five TRBV segments, including TRBV5-6, TRBV5-1 and TRBV20-1.

Concerning this clonotype: Its antigen is as yet unknown.

The TCR beta cDNA libraries contained unique molecular identifiers. TCRdb analysed the PCR reads with MiXCR anew, one entry per CDR3 protein. Here the sample spans some 800,000 distinct CDR3 sequences, roughly 46% being singletons. CDR1 is SGHKS, CDR2 YYEKEE, per germline (reference sequence). The CDR3 spans 14 residues. Trimming pared 2 bases from V and 2 bases from J, leaving 11 bases between. The V call is TRBV5-5, the J call TRBJ2-7; weak D call: TRBD1 (6 bases). The TCR was taken from a girl between 10 and 17 years old with multiple sclerosis. Sequencing was done on a sample of blood. CDR3: CASSFLQGPYEQYF. CDR3 sequence (DNA): TGTGCCAGCAGCTTCCTACAGGGCCCCTACGAGCAGTACTTC.